A selection of T cell receptor beta chains follows, all from one sample in a study of T cells after yellow fever vaccination. One entry per CDR3 protein results from TCRdb running MiXCR on the 5' RACE reads. The sample carries roughly 96,000 distinct CDR3 sequences, roughly 9% recorded once. The sequencing here drew on CD8+ T cells not binding an NS4B(214-222) dextramer, sorted from PBMCs, taken roughly 15 days after the first yellow fever vaccination. The receptors come from a man aged 18 to 30 who received the YFV17D yellow fever vaccine. Both conserved end residues are part of each CDR3. D genes are given only for firm matches. Rows give clone size only sometimes, using once, few, many, or a class for an expanded clone.

>TRBV12-3/TRBV12-4|few|TRBJ2-7|.
CASRQVGEQYF
TGTGCCAGCAGGCAGGTCGGCGAGCAGTACTTC
>TRBV7-8|many|TRBJ1-1|.
CASSASWGSSTEAFF
TGTGCCAGCAGCGCATCTTGGGGTTCGAGCACTGAAGCTTTCTTT
>TRBV7-2|.|TRBJ2-3|TRBD2
CASSLAQAGGSDTQYF
TGTGCCAGCAGCTTAGCCCAAGCGGGGGGCTCAGATACGCAGTATTTT
>TRBV12-3/TRBV12-4|few|TRBJ1-5|TRBD1
CASSLGQGYQPQHF
TGTGCCAGCAGTTTGGGACAGGGCTATCAGCCCCAGCATTTT
>TRBV11-2|.|TRBJ2-2|.
CASRPGDTYTGELFF
TGTGCCAGCAGACCCGGGGACACCTACACCGGGGAGCTGTTTTTT
>TRBV4-1|.|TRBJ1-5|.
CASSQEPESNQPQHF
TGCGCCAGCAGCCAAGAGCCGGAAAGCAATCAGCCCCAGCATTTT
>TRBV4-1|.|TRBJ2-5|.
CASSQESGEETQYF
TGCGCCAGCAGCCAAGAGTCAGGGGAAGAGACCCAGTACTTC
>TRBV4-3|few|TRBJ2-5|TRBD2
CASSQGAGVFAETQYF
TGCGCCAGCAGCCAAGGGGCGGGGGTGTTCGCAGAGACCCAGTACTTC
>TRBV5-1|few|TRBJ2-5|.
CASSLKGGLETQYF
TGCGCCAGCAGCTTGAAGGGGGGTTTAGAGACCCAGTACTTC
>TRBV6-5|few|TRBJ1-2|.
CASSYSLLGRSYGYTF
TGTGCCAGCAGTTACTCACTCTTAGGGAGATCCTATGGCTACACCTTC
>TRBV4-2|many|TRBJ1-6|.
CASSQDTTRARNSPLHF
TGTGCCAGCAGCCAAGATACCACCAGGGCAAGAAATTCACCCCTCCACTTT
>TRBV7-6|.|TRBJ1-2|TRBD1
CASSLDWTGGSRGYTF
TGTGCCAGCAGCTTAGATTGGACAGGGGGCTCCAGGGGCTACACCTTC
>TRBV29-1|.|TRBJ2-3|TRBD1
CSVETYPQGATDTQYF
TGCAGCGTTGAGACGTACCCACAGGGGGCTACAGATACGCAGTATTTT
>TRBV27|few|TRBJ2-1|.
CASSQWRGGPGEQFF
TGTGCCAGCAGTCAATGGAGGGGGGGCCCGGGGGAGCAGTTCTTC
>TRBV24-1|few|TRBJ1-1|.
CATSPGEGALGAGINTEAFF
TGTGCCACCAGTCCTGGGGAGGGTGCTCTAGGGGCCGGAATAAACACTGAAGCTTTCTTT
>TRBV9|.|TRBJ1-3|.
CASSAGTGNTIYF
TGTGCCAGCAGCGCGGGCACTGGAAACACCATATATTTT
>TRBV21-1|many|TRBJ2-1|.
CASSNGKSEQFF
TGTGCCAGCAGCAATGGAAAGAGTGAGCAGTTCTTC
>TRBV24-1|.|TRBJ2-7|TRBD2
CATSDSPPTSGGKSSYEQYF
TGTGCCACCAGTGATTCCCCACCGACTAGCGGGGGGAAGAGCTCCTACGAGCAGTACTTC
>TRBV5-1|.|TRBJ1-1|.
CASSFRRVNTEAFF
TGCGCCAGCAGCTTTCGGCGCGTGAACACTGAAGCTTTCTTT
>TRBV4-1|few|TRBJ2-3|TRBD2
CASSQAPAGGPDTQYF
TGCGCCAGCAGCCAAGCCCCAGCGGGGGGGCCAGATACGCAGTATTTT
>TRBV5-1|.|TRBJ2-3|.
CASSFRGRQDTQYF
TGCGCCAGCAGCTTCCGAGGACGACAAGATACGCAGTATTTT
>TRBV5-1|few|TRBJ2-7|TRBD1
CASSLGTGGVYEQYF
TGCGCCAGCAGCCTCGGGACAGGGGGGGTCTACGAGCAGTACTTC
>TRBV5-1|many|TRBJ2-1|.
CASSSGQGIAGIEQFF
TGCGCCAGCAGCTCGGGACAGGGAATAGCGGGAATTGAGCAGTTCTTC
>TRBV4-2|.|TRBJ1-2|TRBD1
CASSQTGDYGYTF
TGTGCCAGCAGTCAAACAGGGGACTATGGCTACACCTTC
>TRBV12-3/TRBV12-4|.|TRBJ1-2|.
CASSAYQDPLYGYTF
TGTGCCAGCAGTGCGTATCAGGATCCCCTCTATGGCTACACCTTC
>TRBV12-3/TRBV12-4|.|TRBJ1-5|.
CASSPLLAGSNQPQHF
TGTGCCAGCAGTCCCCTATTGGCAGGGAGCAATCAGCCCCAGCATTTT
>TRBV6-5|.|TRBJ2-4|.
CASSYSQGGSIQYF
TGTGCCAGCAGTTACTCGCAGGGTGGAAGCATTCAGTACTTC
>TRBV7-2|few|TRBJ2-2|.
CASSYRDLRSGGELFF
TGTGCCAGCAGCTACCGGGACCTAAGGTCGGGCGGGGAGCTGTTTTTT
>TRBV19|.|TRBJ2-1|.
CASSLGTSFRLFF
TGTGCCAGTAGTCTTGGGACTTCTTTCCGACTGTTCTTC
>TRBV6-1|.|TRBJ1-1|.
CASRGPGNTEAFF
TGTGCCAGCAGAGGCCCAGGGAACACTGAAGCTTTCTTT
>TRBV3-1|few|TRBJ1-2|TRBD1
CASSRVGTAYGYTF
TGTGCCAGCAGCCGGGTTGGGACAGCCTATGGCTACACCTTC
>TRBV10-3|.|TRBJ2-3|TRBD1
CAISSGTDPDMQYF
TGTGCCATCAGTTCCGGGACAGATCCAGATATGCAGTATTTT
>TRBV20-1|.|TRBJ1-5|.
CSARDGDQPQHF
TGCAGTGCTAGAGATGGGGATCAGCCCCAGCATTTT
>TRBV9|few|TRBJ1-4|.
CASSPDVDEKLFF
TGTGCCAGCAGCCCGGACGTTGATGAAAAACTGTTTTTT
>TRBV12-3/TRBV12-4|.|TRBJ1-6|.
CASSAMGYNSPLHF
TGTGCCAGCAGCGCCATGGGCTATAATTCACCCCTCCACTTT
>TRBV9|.|TRBJ2-1|TRBD1
CASSVRGQGYNEQFF
TGTGCCAGCAGCGTAAGGGGACAGGGGTACAATGAGCAGTTCTTC
>TRBV20-1|few|TRBJ2-2|.
CSAISRGANTGELFF
TGCAGTGCTATTTCCAGGGGGGCGAACACCGGGGAGCTGTTTTTT
>TRBV3-1|.|TRBJ2-2|.
CASSTPTNPMTGELFF
TGTGCCAGCAGTACTCCAACGAACCCGATGACCGGGGAGCTGTTTTTT
>TRBV5-5|few|TRBJ2-1|.
CASSLGGLYNEQFF
TGTGCCAGCAGCTTGGGGGGCCTCTACAATGAGCAGTTCTTC
>TRBV20-1|few|TRBJ1-4|TRBD1
CSARGGQAATNEKLFF
TGCAGTGCTCGAGGGGGACAGGCTGCAACTAATGAAAAACTGTTTTTT
>TRBV15|few|TRBJ1-6|.
CATSREPNSPLHF
TGTGCCACCAGCAGAGAACCGAATTCACCCCTCCACTTT
>TRBV7-6|.|TRBJ2-1|TRBD2
CASSSRRGAGEQFF
TGTGCCAGCAGCTCCAGGCGGGGGGCGGGTGAGCAGTTCTTC
>TRBV18|few|TRBJ2-7|.
CASSPSNRASSYEQYF
TGTGCCAGCTCACCAAGTAACAGGGCCAGCTCCTACGAGCAGTACTTC
>TRBV7-9|.|TRBJ2-6|.
CASSLGLTRSSGANVLTF
TGTGCCAGCAGCCTGGGGCTCACCAGGTCATCTGGGGCCAACGTCCTGACTTTC